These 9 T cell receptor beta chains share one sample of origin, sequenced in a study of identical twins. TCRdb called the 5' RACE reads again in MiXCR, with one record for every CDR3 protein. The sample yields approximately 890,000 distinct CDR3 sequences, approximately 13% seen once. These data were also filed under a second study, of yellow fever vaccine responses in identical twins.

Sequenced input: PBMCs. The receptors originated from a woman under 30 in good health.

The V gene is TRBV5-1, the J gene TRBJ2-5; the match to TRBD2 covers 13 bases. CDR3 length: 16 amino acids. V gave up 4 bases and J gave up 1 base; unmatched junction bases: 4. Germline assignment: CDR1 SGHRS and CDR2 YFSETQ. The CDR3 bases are TGCGCCAGCAGCCCTGGACTAGCGGGAGTCCAAGAGACCCAGTACTTC. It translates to CASSPGLAGVQETQYF.

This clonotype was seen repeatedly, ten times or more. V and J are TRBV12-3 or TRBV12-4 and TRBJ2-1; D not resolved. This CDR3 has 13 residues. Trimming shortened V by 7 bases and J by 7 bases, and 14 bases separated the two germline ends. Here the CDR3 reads CASINGPRNEQFF. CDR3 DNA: TGTGCCAGCATCAACGGGCCCAGGAATGAGCAGTTCTTC.

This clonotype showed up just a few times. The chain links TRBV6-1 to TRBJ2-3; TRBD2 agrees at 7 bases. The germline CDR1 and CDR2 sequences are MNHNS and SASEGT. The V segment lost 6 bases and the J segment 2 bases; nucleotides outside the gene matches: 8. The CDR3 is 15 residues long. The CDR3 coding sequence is TGTGCCAGCAGCCCGGGGGGAATAAACACAGATACGCAGTATTTT. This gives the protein CASSPGGINTDTQYF.

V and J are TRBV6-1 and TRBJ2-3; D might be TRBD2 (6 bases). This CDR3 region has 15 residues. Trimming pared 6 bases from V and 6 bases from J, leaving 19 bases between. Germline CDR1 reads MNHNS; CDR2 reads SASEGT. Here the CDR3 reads CASSVTSSLWDTQYF. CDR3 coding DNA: TGTGCCAGCAGCGTGACTAGTTCCCTCTGGGATACGCAGTATTTT.

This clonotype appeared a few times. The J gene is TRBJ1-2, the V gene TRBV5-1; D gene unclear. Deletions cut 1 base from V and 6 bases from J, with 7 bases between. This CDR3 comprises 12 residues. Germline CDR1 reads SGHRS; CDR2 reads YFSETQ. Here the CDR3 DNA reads TGCGCCAGCAGCTTGATCGGGGATGGCTACACCTTC. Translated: CASSLIGDGYTF.

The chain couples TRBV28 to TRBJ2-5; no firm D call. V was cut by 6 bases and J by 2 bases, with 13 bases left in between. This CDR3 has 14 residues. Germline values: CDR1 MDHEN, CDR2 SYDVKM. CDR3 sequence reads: CASRIHRSQETQYF. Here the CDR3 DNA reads TGTGCCAGCAGAATTCACCGTAGTCAAGAGACCCAGTACTTC.

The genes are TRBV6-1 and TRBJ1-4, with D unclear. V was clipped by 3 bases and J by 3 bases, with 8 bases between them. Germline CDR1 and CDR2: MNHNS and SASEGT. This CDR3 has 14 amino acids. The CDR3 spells CASSDRQPNEKLFF. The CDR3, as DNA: TGTGCCAGCAGTGATCGCCAGCCTAATGAAAAACTGTTTTTT.

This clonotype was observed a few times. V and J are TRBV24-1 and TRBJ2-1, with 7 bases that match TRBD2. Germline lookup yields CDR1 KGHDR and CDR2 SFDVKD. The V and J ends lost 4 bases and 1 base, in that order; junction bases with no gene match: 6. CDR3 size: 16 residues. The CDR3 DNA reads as TGTGCCACCAGTGACTCTCTAGCGGAATCCTACAATGAGCAGTTCTTC. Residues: CATSDSLAESYNEQFF.

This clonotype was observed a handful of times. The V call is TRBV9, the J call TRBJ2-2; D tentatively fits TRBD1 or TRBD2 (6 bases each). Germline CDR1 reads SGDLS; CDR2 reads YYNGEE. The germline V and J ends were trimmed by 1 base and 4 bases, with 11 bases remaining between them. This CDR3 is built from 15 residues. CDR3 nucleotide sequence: TGTGCCAGCAGCGTACGGGGGCGGGGCACCGGGGAGCTGTTTTTT. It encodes CASSVRGRGTGELFF.